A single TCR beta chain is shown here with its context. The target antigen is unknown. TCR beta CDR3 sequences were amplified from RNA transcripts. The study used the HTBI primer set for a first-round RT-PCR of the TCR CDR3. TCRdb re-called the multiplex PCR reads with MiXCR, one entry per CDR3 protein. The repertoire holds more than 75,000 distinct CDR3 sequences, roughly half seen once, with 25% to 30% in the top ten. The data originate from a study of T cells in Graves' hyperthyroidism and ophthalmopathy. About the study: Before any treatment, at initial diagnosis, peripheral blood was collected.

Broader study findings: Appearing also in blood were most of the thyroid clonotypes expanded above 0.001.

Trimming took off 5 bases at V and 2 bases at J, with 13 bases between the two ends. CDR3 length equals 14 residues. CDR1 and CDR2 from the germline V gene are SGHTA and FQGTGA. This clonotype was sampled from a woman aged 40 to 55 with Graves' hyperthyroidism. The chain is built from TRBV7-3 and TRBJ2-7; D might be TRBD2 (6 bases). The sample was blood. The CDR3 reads CASSDAGRTYEQYF. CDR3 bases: TGTGCCAGCAGCGACGCGGGACGGACCTACGAGCAGTACTTC. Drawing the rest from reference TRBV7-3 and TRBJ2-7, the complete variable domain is GAGVSQTPSNKVTEKGKYVELRCDPISGHTALYWYRQSLGQGPEFLIYFQGTGAADDSGLPNDRFFAVRPEGSVSTLKIQRTERGDSAVYLCASSDAGRTYEQYFGPGTRLTVT.